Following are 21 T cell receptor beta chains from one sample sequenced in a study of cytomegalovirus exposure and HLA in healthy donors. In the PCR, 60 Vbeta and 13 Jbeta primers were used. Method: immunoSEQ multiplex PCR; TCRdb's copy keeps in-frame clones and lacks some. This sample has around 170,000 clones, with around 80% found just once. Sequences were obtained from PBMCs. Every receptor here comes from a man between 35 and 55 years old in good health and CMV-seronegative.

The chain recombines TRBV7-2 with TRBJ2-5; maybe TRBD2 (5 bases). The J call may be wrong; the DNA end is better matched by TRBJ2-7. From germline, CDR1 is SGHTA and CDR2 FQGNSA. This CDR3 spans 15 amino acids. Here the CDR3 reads CASSLISGIRYEQYF. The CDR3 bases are TGTGCCAGCAGCTTAATCTCGGGGATAAGGTACGAGCAGTACTTC.

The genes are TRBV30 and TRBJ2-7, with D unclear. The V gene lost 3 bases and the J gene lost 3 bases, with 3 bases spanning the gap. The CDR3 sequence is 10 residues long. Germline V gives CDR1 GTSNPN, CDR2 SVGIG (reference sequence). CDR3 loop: CAWSGYEQYF. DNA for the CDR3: TGTGCCTGGAGCGGCTACGAGCAGTACTTC.

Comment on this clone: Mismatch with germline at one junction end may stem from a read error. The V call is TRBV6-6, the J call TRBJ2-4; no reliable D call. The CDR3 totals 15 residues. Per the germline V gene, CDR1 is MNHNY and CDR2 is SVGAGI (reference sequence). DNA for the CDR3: TGTGCCAGCAGTAACTCAGGTCTAGAGAAAAACATTCAGTACTTC. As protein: CASSNSGLEKNIQYF.

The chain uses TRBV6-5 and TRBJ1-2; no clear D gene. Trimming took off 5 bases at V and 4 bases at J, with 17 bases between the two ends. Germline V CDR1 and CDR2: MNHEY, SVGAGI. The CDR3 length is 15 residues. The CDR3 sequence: CASSLRGRGGYGYTF. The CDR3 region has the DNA TGTGCCAGCAGTCTCAGAGGTCGGGGTGGCTATGGCTACACCTTC.

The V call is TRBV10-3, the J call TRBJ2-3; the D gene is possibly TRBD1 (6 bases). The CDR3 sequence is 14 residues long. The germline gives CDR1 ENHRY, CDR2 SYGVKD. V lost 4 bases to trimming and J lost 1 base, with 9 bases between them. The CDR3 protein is CAISGGGGTDTQYF. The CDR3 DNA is TGTGCCATCAGTGGTGGGGGCGGCACAGATACGCAGTATTTT.

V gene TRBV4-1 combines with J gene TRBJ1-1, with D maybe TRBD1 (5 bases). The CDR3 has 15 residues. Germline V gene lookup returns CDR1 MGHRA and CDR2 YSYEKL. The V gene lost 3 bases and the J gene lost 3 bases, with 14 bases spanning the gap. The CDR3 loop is CASSQLAGGYTEAFF. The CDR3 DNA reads TGCGCCAGCAGCCAGCTTGCGGGGGGGTACACTGAAGCTTTCTTT.

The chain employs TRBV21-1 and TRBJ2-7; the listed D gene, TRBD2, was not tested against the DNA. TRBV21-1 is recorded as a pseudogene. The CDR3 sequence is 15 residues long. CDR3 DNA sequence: TGTGCCAGCAGCAAAGGAATAGCGGGAGTGTACGAGCAGTACTTC. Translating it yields CASSKGIAGVYEQYF.

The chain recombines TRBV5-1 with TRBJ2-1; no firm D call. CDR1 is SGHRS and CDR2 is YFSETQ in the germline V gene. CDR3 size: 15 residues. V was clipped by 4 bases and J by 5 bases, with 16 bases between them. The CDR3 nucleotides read TGCGCCAGCAGCCGAAGCGAGTTCCCCCACAATGAGCAGTTCTTC. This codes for CASSRSEFPHNEQFF.

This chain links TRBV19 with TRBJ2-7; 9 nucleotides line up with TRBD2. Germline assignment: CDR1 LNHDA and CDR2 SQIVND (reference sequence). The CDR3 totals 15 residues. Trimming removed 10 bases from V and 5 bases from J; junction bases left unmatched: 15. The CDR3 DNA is TGTGCCACCGCGAGGAGGGTAGCGGGAGTGGACGAGCAGTACTTC. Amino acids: CATARRVAGVDEQYF.

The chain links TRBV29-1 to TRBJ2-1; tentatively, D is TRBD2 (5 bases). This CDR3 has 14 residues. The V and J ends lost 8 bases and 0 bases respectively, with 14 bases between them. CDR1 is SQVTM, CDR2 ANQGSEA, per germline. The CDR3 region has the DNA TGCAGCTCATTGACTGCGGGCTCCTACAATGAGCAGTTCTTC. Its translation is CSSLTAGSYNEQFF.

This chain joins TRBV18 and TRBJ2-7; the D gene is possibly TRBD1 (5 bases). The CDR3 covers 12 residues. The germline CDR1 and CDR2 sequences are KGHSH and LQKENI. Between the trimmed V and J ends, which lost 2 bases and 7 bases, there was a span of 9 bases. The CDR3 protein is CASSPMYREQYF. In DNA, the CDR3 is TGTGCCAGCTCACCAATGTACAGGGAGCAGTACTTC.

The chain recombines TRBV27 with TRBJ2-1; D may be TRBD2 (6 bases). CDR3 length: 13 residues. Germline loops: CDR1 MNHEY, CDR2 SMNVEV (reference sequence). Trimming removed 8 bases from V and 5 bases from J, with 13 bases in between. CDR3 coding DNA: TGTGCCAGCCGGGACTCGGTCAACAATGAGCAGTTCTTC. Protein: CASRDSVNNEQFF.

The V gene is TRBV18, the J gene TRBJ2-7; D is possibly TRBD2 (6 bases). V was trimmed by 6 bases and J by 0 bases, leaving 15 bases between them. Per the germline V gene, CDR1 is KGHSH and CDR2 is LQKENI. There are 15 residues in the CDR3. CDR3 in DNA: TGTGCCAGCTCCCCCAATAGCGGCTACTCCTACGAGCAGTACTTC. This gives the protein CASSPNSGYSYEQYF.

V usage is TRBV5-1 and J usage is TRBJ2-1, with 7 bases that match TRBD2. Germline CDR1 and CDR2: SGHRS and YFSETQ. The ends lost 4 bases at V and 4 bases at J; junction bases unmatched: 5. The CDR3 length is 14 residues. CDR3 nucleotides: TGCGCCAGCAGCCCGGGACTACGGTACAATGAGCAGTTCTTC. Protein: CASSPGLRYNEQFF.

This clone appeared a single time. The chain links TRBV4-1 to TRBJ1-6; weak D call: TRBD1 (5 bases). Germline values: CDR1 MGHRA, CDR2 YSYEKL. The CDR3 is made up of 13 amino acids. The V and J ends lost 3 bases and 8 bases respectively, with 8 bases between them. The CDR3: CASSQEGDSPLHF. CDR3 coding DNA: TGCGCCAGCAGCCAGGAAGGGGATTCACCCCTCCACTTT.

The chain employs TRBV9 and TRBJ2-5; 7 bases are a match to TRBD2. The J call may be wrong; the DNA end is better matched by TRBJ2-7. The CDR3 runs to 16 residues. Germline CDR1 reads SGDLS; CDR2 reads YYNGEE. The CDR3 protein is CASSVAPVAGPYEQYF. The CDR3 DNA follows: TGTGCCAGCAGCGTAGCTCCGGTAGCGGGTCCCTACGAGCAGTACTTC.

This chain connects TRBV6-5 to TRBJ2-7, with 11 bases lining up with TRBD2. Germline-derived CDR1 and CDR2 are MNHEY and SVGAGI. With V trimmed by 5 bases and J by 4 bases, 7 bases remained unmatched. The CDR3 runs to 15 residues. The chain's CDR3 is CASSQLAGAIYEQYF. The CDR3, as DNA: TGTGCCAGCAGTCAACTAGCGGGGGCTATATACGAGCAGTACTTC.

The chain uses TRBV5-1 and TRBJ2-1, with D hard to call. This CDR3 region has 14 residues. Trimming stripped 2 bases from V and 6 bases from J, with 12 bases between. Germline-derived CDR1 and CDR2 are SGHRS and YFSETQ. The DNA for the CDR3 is TGCGCCAGCAGCTTTCCCCAAAATGTCAATGAGCAGTTCTTC. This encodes CASSFPQNVNEQFF.

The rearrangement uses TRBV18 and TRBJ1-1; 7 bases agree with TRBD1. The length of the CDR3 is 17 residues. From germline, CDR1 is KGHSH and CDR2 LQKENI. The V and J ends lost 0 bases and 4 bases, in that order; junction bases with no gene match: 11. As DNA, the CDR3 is TGTGCCAGCTCACCACCGGTCCCTTATGCAGGGGGCACTGAAGCTTTCTTT. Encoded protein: CASSPPVPYAGGTEAFF.

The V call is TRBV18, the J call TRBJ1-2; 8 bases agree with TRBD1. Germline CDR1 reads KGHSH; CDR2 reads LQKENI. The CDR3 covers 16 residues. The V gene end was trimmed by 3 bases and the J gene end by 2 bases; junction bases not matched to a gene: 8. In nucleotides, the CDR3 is TGTGCCAGCTCACCCCGACAGGGGCGACAAAACTATGGCTACACCTTC. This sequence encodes CASSPRQGRQNYGYTF.

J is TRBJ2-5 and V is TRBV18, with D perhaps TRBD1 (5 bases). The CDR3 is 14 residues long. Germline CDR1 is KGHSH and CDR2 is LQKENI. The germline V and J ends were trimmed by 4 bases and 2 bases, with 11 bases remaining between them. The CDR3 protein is CASSQRQGQETQYF. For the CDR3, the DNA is TGTGCCAGCTCACAGAGGCAGGGACAAGAGACCCAGTACTTC.